A single T cell receptor (beta chain) is shown here with its context. Across under 25 US areas, participants ranged in age from 18 to 89 years. These data originate in a study of blood T cell repertoires in COVID-19. Study context: The analysed material was cDNA or gDNA that came from T cells, B-cell-depleted T cells, or PBMCs.

In the original analysis: Amplification with reference gene primers provided the estimates of nucleated cell counts. Generated by immunoSEQ multiplex PCR, the TCRdb table keeps only in-frame clones and is missing some. V and J calls and clone size come straight from that table; D and trimming were deduced from the DNA. The sample records roughly 430,000 clones, 88% being singletons. With 4 bases removed from V and 4 bases from J, the gap between germline ends came to 11 bases. Germline values: CDR1 SQVTM, CDR2 ANQGSEA. The CDR3 has 14 residues. The clonotype comes from a woman aged 40 to 50 with acute COVID-19. V is TRBV29-1 and J is TRBJ2-6; tentative D call: TRBD2 (6 bases). Sequenced input: PBMCs or T cells enriched from blood (not recorded which). DNA for the CDR3: TGCAGCGTTGGGGGGGTAGCCGGGGCCAACGTCCTGACTTTC. This codes for CSVGGVAGANVLTF.